The clone carrying this T cell receptor beta chain was detected once. Its antigen is still unknown. These data are taken from a study of PD-L1 blockade in urothelial cancer. Study observations and caveats: Durable benefit accompanied greater 3-week expansion of tumor-associated blood clones.

Trimming took off 4 bases at V and 5 bases at J, with 14 bases between the two ends. Germline loops: CDR1 SNHLY, CDR2 FYNNEI. The CDR3 loop spans 14 amino acids. Assay used: immunoSEQ multiplex PCR; TCRdb lists only in-frame clones, some missing. The table lists under 55,000 clones, around 84% of them singletons. As for time point: pretreatment peripheral blood. Sequenced here: PBMCs, sampled around atezolizumab (anti-PD-L1) treatment. The receptor was isolated from a man between 65 and 85 years old with urothelial cancer. The chain has TRBV2 and TRBJ2-5, with a possible D match to TRBD2 (5 bases). CDR3 in DNA: TGTGCCAGCAGTGGGAGAGCGGAGATGGAGACCCAGTACTTC. This codes for CASSGRAEMETQYF.